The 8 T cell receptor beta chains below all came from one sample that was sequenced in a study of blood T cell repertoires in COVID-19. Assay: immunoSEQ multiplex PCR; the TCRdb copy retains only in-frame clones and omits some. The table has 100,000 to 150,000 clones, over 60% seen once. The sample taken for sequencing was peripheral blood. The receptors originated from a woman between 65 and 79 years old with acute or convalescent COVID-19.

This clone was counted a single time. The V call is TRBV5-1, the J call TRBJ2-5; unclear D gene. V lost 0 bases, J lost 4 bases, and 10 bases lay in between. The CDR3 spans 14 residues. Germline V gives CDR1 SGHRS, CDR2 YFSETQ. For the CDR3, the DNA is TGCGCCAGCAGCTTGGCCGTAGTCGCAGAGACCCAGTACTTC. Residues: CASSLAVVAETQYF. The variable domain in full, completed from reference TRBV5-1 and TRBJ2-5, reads KAGVTQTPRYLIKTRGQQVTLSCSPISGHRSVSWYQQTPGQGLQFLFEYFSETQRNKGNFPGRFSGRQFSNSRSEMNVSTLELGDSALYLCASSLAVVAETQYFGPGTRLLVL.

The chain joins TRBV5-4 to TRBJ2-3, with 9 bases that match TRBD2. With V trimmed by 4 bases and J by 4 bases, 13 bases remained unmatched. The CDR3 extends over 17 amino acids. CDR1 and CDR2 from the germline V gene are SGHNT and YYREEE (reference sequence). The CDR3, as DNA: TGTGCCAGCAGCCCCTGGGGTAGCGGGAGTATTCCAGATACGCAGTATTTT. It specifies CASSPWGSGSIPDTQYF.

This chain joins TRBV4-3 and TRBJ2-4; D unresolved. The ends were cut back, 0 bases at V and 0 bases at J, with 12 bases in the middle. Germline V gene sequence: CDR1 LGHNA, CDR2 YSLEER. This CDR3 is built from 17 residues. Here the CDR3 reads CASSQDLTALAKNIQYF. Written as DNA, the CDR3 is TGCGCCAGCAGCCAAGATCTCACAGCTCTAGCCAAAAACATTCAGTACTTC.

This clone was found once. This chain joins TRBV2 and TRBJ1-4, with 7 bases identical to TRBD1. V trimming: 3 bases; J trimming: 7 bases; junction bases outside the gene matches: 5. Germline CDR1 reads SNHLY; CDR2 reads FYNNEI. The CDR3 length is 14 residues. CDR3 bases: TGTGCCAGCAGTGAGTTGACAGGGAGTGAAAAACTGTTTTTT. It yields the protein CASSELTGSEKLFF.

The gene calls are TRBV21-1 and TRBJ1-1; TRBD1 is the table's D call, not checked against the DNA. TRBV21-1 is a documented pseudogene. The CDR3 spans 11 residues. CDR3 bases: TGTGCCAGCAGCAAGACAGGGGAAGCTTTCTTT. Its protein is CASSKTGEAFF.

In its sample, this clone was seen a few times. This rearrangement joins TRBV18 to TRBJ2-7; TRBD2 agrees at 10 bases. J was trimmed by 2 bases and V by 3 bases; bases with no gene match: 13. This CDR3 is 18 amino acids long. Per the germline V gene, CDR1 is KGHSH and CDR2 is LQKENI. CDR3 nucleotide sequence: TGTGCCAGCTCACCTCCACGGGTTTTGAGCGGGAGGGCCTACGAGCAGTACTTC. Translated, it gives CASSPPRVLSGRAYEQYF.

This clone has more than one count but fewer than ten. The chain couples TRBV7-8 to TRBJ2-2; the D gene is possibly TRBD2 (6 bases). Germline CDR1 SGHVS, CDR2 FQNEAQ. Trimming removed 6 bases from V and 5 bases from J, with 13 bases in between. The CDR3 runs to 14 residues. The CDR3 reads CASRVASVTGELFF. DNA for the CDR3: TGTGCCAGCAGGGTAGCTAGCGTAACCGGGGAGCTGTTTTTT.

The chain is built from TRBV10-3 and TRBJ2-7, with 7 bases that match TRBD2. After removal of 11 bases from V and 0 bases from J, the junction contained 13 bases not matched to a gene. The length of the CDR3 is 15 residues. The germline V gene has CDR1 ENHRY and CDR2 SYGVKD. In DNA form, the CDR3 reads TGTGCCTCTCACGGGAGGCAGGGTAGCTCCTACGAGCAGTACTTC. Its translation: CASHGRQGSSYEQYF.